Below, one TCR beta chain is given with its context. The antigen is undetermined. Distinct nucleotide sequences in the sample also encode this CDR3. The entry originates in a study of shared clonotypes between healthy human individuals. Study-wide background: Each donor contributed plates that comprised three CD4 naive, three CD4 memory, two CD8 naive and one CD8 memory. Whole-study findings and limits: Sampling used blood alone; tissue repertoires probably differ.

Authors' methods: ImmunoSEQ sequences covered only the junction and lacked quality scores; filtering therefore differed. Assay used: immunoSEQ multiplex PCR; TCRdb lists only in-frame clones, some missing. For V, J and clone size, that table is used; D and trimming come from the DNA. In the table there are around 1 million clones, approximately 80% of which are singletons. This clonotype was obtained from a man in his late teens or twenties in good health. The sample taken for sequencing was memory CD4+ T cells sorted from blood. The subset denotes: CD45RA-negative fraction.

The CDR3: CASSQTSVGEQFF. The CDR3 coding sequence is TGCGCCAGCAGCCAAACCAGCGTTGGGGAGCAGTTCTTC. This sequence joins TRBV4-3 and TRBJ2-1; D gene unclear. Trimming stripped 2 bases from V and 10 bases from J, with 12 bases between. Germline assignment: CDR1 LGHNA and CDR2 YSLEER. CDR3 length: 13 residues.